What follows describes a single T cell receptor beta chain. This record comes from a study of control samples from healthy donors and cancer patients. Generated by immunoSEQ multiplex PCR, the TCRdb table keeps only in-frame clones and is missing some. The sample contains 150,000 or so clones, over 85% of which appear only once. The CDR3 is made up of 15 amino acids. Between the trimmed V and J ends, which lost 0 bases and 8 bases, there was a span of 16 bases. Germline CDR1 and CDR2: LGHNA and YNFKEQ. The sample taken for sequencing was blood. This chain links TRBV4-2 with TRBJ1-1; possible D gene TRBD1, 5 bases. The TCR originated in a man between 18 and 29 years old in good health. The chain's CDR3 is CASSQDKRVREEAFF. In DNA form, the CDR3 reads TGTGCCAGCAGCCAAGATAAAAGAGTCAGGGAGGAAGCTTTCTTT.